The 3 T cell receptor beta chains below were found in one sample sequenced in a study of T cell responses to AZD1222 COVID-19 vaccine. Clones were read by immunoSEQ multiplex PCR, and TCRdb kept only the in-frame ones, dropping some. This sample has 150,000 to 200,000 clones, with 88% found just once. The starting material was peripheral blood, obtained 28 days after the second AZD1222 dose. All receptors come from an adult who received the AZD1222 COVID-19 vaccine.

V is TRBV28 and J is TRBJ2-7; D may be TRBD2 (5 bases). The V and J ends lost 7 bases and 4 bases respectively, with 14 bases between them. Germline CDR1 and CDR2: MDHEN and SYDVKM. CDR3 length equals 13 residues. Here the CDR3 DNA reads TGTGCCAGCACCCGAACGGGATCATACGAGCAGTACTTC. It codes for CASTRTGSYEQYF.

This clone was detected once. The chain joins TRBV5-4 to TRBJ2-7; the match to TRBD1 covers 7 bases. There are 14 residues in the CDR3. After removal of 4 bases from V and 2 bases from J, the junction contained 6 bases not matched to a gene. Germline CDR1 reads SGHNT; CDR2 reads YYREEE (reference sequence). CDR3 bases: TGTGCCAGCAGCCCGGGACAGCCAACCTACGAGCAGTACTTC. Translating it yields CASSPGQPTYEQYF.

This chain connects TRBV5-6 to TRBJ2-2; D may correspond to TRBD1 or TRBD2 (5 bases each). This CDR3 has 16 amino acids. Germline CDR1 is SGHDT and CDR2 is YYEEEE. Trimming pared 7 bases from V and 4 bases from J, leaving 20 bases between. The CDR3 region has the DNA TGTGCCAGCGGATCCGGGACCCGCCAGAGCACCGGGGAGCTGTTTTTT. It translates to CASGSGTRQSTGELFF.